A selection of T cell receptor beta chains follows, all from one sample in a study of T cells after yellow fever vaccination. TCRdb independently ran MiXCR on the 5' RACE reads; one entry per CDR3 protein. This table holds over 65,000 distinct CDR3 sequences, approximately 12% found once. The sequencing here drew on CD8+ T cells not binding an NS4B(214-222) dextramer, sorted from PBMCs, taken about 20 days after the first yellow fever vaccination. The receptors shown here come from a man aged 18 to 35 who received the YFV17D yellow fever vaccine. The CDR3 runs from the conserved cysteine through the conserved F or W. Where a row states a size, it is once, few, many or the class of an expanded clone; other rows omit it.

clone size,V gene,J gene,CDR3 protein
-,TRBV7-2,TRBJ2-1,CASSLAGGWNNEQFF
few,TRBV5-6,TRBJ1-1,CASSPPDSHLTEAFF
few,TRBV12-3/TRBV12-4,TRBJ2-1,CASSPGQVYNEQFF
-,TRBV24-1,TRBJ2-3,CATSGRTGGEDADTQYF
few,TRBV9,TRBJ2-3,CASSLPGQGVQSGGADTQYF
once,TRBV7-9,TRBJ2-1,CASSPPPEYEHFF
-,TRBV7-6,TRBJ2-1,CASSLEEANEQFF
few,TRBV28,TRBJ2-1,CASSLGSGSYNEQFF
-,TRBV7-8,TRBJ2-3,CATTGFTSTDTQYF
few,TRBV23-1,TRBJ2-2,CASSQREDRAAGELFF
few,TRBV5-6,TRBJ2-5,CASSLDRGRFKTQYF